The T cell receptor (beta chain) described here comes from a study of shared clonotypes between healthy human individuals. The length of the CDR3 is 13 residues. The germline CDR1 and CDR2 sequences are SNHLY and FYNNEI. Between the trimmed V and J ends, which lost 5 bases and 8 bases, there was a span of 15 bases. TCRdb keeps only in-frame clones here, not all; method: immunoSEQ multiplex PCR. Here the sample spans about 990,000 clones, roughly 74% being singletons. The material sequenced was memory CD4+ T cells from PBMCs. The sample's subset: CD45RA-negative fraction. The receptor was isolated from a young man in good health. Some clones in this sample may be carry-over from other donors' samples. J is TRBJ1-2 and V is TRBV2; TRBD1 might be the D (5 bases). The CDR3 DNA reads TGTGCCAGCAGTTCGGACACAGCTCGAGGCTACACCTTC. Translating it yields CASSSDTARGYTF.